The 5 T cell receptor beta chains in this list originate from one sample, sequenced in a study of lymphopenia after photon versus proton radiotherapy (dated 2019 in TCRdb). Preparation of the library involved the immunoSEQ multiplex PCR assay. TCRdb took over this immuneACCESS table, retaining in-frame rearrangements with V and J assigned. Such tables are incomplete; in checked studies, under half of the missing clones stem from an unresolved V gene, and the remainder is unexplained. The table for this sample lists roughly 25,000 clones; roughly four fifths of them were counted only once. The ten most abundant clones make up 21% of the sample. This material consisted of peripheral blood, taken from a patient treated with proton-based radiotherapy. All receptors derive from a woman aged 70-85 years with pancreatic cancer.

This clone showed up just once. V usage is TRBV18 and J usage is TRBJ2-3, with TRBD1 as a possible D gene (6 bases). This CDR3 is built from 15 residues. Deletions cut 3 bases from V and 1 base from J, with 11 bases between. Germline lookup yields CDR1 KGHSH and CDR2 LQKENI. CDR3 residues: CASSPARGGTDTQYF. CDR3 bases: TGTGCCAGCTCACCTGCCAGGGGAGGCACAGATACGCAGTATTTT.

This clone was detected only a few times. The genes are TRBV6-1 and TRBJ2-1; 8 bases are a match to TRBD2. This CDR3 spans 15 amino acids. V was clipped by 5 bases and J by 4 bases; unmatched bases: 7. Per the germline V gene, CDR1 is MNHNS and CDR2 is SASEGT. The DNA of the CDR3 is TGTGCCAGCAGTCCTACGGGACTAGAGTACAATGAGCAGTTCTTC. Translation: CASSPTGLEYNEQFF.

This rearrangement joins TRBV4-2 to TRBJ1-1, with D hard to call. The CDR3 is made up of 16 amino acids. Germline V gives CDR1 LGHNA, CDR2 YNFKEQ. Trimming pared 2 bases from V and 1 base from J, leaving 14 bases between. The CDR3 DNA reads as TGTGCCAGCAGCCAAATGCTCGCCAGCCAGAACACTGAAGCTTTCTTT. It codes for CASSQMLASQNTEAFF.

The J gene is TRBJ1-1, the V gene TRBV5-6; D ambiguous. Trimming left V 4 bases short and J 0 bases short, with 22 bases between. This CDR3 comprises 18 residues. The germline V gene has CDR1 SGHDT and CDR2 YYEEEE. The CDR3 spells CASSRRGLLSALNTEAFF. The CDR3 DNA is TGTGCCAGCAGCCGACGAGGACTCCTTTCCGCCTTGAACACTGAAGCTTTCTTT.

V usage is TRBV27 and J usage is TRBJ1-1; 10 bases fit TRBD1. The CDR3 has 16 residues. From germline, CDR1 is MNHEY and CDR2 SMNVEV (reference sequence). With V trimmed by 5 bases and J by 1 base, 7 bases remained unmatched. CDR3 region: CASSTGQGDSNTEAFF. In nucleotides, the CDR3 is TGTGCCAGCAGTACTGGACAGGGGGATTCGAACACTGAAGCTTTCTTT.